This TCR beta chain was captured by sequencing in a study of T cell repertoires in ileal Crohn's disease. Study-level information: Surgery for a complication: stricturing in roughly 61%, penetrating in approximately 39%.

Produced via immunoSEQ multiplex PCR; TCRdb's table is partial and in-frame only. The sample lists over 9,500 clones; around 76% were seen once. CDR3 length: 14 residues. V lost 7 bases and J 5 bases, leaving 15 bases between the germline ends. Germline-derived CDR1 and CDR2 are LNHNV and YYDKDF (reference sequence). With respect to this clone: Its antigen is unknown.

Study results and limitations: Mucosal expansions were suggested to be mainly CD8 T cells.

The origin of this receptor is an adult with Crohn's disease. The chain employs TRBV15 and TRBJ2-1; D ambiguous. The specimen sequenced was ileal tissue. This CDR3 is CATTYRDGNNEQFF. CDR3 DNA sequence: TGTGCCACCACCTACAGAGATGGAAACAATGAGCAGTTCTTC.